This is a list of T cell receptor beta chains from one sample in a study of T cell repertoires in cytomegalovirus infection. MiXCR was run by TCRdb on the reads, yielding one entry per CDR3 protein. The sample contains over 120,000 distinct CDR3 sequences, roughly 32% of which appear only once. The antigens for these receptors are not known. This sample comprised CD8+ T cells from cultured PBMCs, obtained from culture after CMV antigen stimulation. The receptors stem from a human donor in good health (CMV status not recorded). Some clones in this sample may be carry-over from other donors' samples. Each CDR3 is given without its conserved first and last residue.

CDR3 length | V gene | CDR3 protein
13 | TRBV24-1 | ATSDDGTGLNEQF
12 | TRBV2 | ASSQTGGKTEAF
15 | TRBV12-3/TRBV12-4 | ASSLGAAGDRAYEQY
11 | TRBV12-3/TRBV12-4 | ASSPGTAIEAF
12 | TRBV19 | ASSMLGGDDEAF
13 | TRBV28 | ASSPPGLGVYEQY
11 | TRBV27 | ASSSSGFSPLH
12 | TRBV7-9 | ASSPGQDYNEQF
10 | TRBV12-3/TRBV12-4 | ASSSNQETQY
17 | TRBV7-9 | ASSSYDRGSGLVQETQY
13 | TRBV11-3 | ASSLGAADKNIQY